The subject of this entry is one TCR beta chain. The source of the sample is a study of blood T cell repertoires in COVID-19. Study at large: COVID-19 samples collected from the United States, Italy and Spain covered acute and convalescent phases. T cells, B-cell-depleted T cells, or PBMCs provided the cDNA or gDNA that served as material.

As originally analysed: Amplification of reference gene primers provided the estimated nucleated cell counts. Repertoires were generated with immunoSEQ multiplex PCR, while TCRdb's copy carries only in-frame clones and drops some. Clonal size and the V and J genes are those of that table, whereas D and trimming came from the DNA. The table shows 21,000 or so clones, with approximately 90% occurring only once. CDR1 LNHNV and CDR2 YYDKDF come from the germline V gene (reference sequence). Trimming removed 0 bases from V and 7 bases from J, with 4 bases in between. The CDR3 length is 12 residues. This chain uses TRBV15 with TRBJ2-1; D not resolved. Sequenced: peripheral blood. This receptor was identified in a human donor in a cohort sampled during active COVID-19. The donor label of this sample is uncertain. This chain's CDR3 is CATSRDRNEQFF. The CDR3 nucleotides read TGTGCCACCAGCAGAGATCGGAATGAGCAGTTCTTC.